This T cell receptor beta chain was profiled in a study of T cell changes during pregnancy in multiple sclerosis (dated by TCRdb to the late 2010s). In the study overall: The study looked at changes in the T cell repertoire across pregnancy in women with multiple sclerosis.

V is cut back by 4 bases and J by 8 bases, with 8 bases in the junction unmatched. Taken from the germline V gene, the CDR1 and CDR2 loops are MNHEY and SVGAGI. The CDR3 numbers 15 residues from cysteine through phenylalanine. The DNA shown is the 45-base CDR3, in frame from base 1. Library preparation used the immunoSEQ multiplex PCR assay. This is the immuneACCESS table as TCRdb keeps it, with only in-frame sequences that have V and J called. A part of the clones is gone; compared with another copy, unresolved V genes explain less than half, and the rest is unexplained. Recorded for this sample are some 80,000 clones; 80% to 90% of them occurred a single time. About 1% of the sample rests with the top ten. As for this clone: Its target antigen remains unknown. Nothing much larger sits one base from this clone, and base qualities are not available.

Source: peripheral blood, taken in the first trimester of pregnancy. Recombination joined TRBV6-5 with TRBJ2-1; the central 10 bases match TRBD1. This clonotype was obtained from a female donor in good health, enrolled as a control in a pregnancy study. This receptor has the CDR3 CASSSPGQGIHEQFF. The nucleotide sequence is TGTGCCAGCAGTTCACCGGGACAGGGGATCCATGAGCAGTTCTTC.